The 29 T cell receptor beta chains presented below share a single source sample, sequenced in a study of T cells in Graves' hyperthyroidism and ophthalmopathy. From RNA transcripts, TCR beta CDR3 regions were amplified. First-round RT-PCR of the TCR CDR3 relied on the HTBI primer set. Via MiXCR, TCRdb re-called the multiplex PCR reads, giving one row per CDR3 protein. Of roughly 350,000 distinct CDR3 sequences in the sample, 14% were seen once. Sequencing was carried out using blood. These receptors were collected from a woman aged 25-40 years with Graves' ophthalmopathy.

The gene calls are TRBV2 and TRBJ1-6; D is undetermined. This CDR3 is built from 14 residues. V was trimmed by 4 bases and J by 10 bases, leaving 14 bases between them. Germline lookup yields CDR1 SNHLY and CDR2 FYNNEI. CDR3 in DNA: TGTGCCAGCAGTGGGCCGACAAGGTGGTCACCCCTCCACTTT. Protein product: CASSGPTRWSPLHF. Together with reference TRBV2 and TRBJ1-6, the CDR3 gives the full variable domain: EPEVTQTPSHQVTQMGQEVILRCVPISNHLYFYWYRQILGQKVEFLVSFYNNEISEKSEIFDDQFSVERPDGSNFTLKIRSTKLEDSAMYFCASSGPTRWSPLHFGNGTRLTVT.

This clonotype has ten or more counts. CDR3 coding DNA: TGCAGTGCTGCCGGGACAGGGTTGCGCGGTGAAGCTTTCTTT. It specifies CSAAGTGLRGEAFF. The gene calls are TRBV20-1 and TRBJ1-1, with 9 nucleotides matching TRBD1. Trimming at V came to 5 bases and at J to 7 bases, leaving 11 bases not matched to a gene. The CDR3 sequence is 14 residues long. Germline V gene sequence: CDR1 DFQATT, CDR2 SNEGSKA (reference sequence).

The chain links TRBV27 to TRBJ1-3; no clear D gene. The V and J ends lost 6 bases and 5 bases respectively, with 20 bases between them. Germline V CDR1 and CDR2: MNHEY, SMNVEV (reference sequence). This CDR3 has 16 residues. CDR3 in amino acids: CASSPVVTAGRNTIYF. Written as DNA, the CDR3 is TGTGCCAGCAGCCCGGTTGTAACGGCGGGTAGAAACACCATATATTTT.

The V call is TRBV5-4, the J call TRBJ2-7, with D maybe TRBD2 (7 bases). Germline CDR1 reads SGHNT; CDR2 reads YYREEE (reference sequence). CDR3 length equals 14 residues. Trimming shortened V by 3 bases and J by 5 bases, and 15 bases separated the two germline ends. DNA for the CDR3: TGTGCCAGCAGCTCCGGGGGGCCGAAGAACGAGCAGTACTTC. Translation: CASSSGGPKNEQYF. Complete variable domain (other parts from reference TRBV5-4 and TRBJ2-7): ETGVTQSPTHLIKTRGQQVTLRCSSQSGHNTVSWYQQALGQGPQFIFQYYREEENGRGNFPPRFSGLQFPNYSSELNVNALELDDSALYLCASSSGGPKNEQYFGPGTRLTVT.

This clonotype occurred many times. The chain combines TRBV2 with TRBJ2-7; D is undetermined. Per germline, CDR1 SNHLY and CDR2 FYNNEI. V lost 9 bases, J lost 7 bases, and 16 bases lay in between. This CDR3 is 12 amino acids long. CDR3 sequence: CASTKESPEQYF. In nucleotides, the CDR3 is TGTGCCAGTACCAAGGAGAGTCCGGAGCAGTACTTC.

This clonotype was recorded at least ten times. The chain has TRBV3-1 and TRBJ1-4, with TRBD1 matching over 9 bases. This CDR3 is 14 amino acids long. Unmatched junction bases numbered 1, after V lost 2 bases and J lost 6 bases. The germline V gene has CDR1 LGHDT and CDR2 YNNKEL (reference sequence). CDR3 coding DNA: TGTGCCAGCAGCCAAAGGACAGGGGATGAAAAACTGTTTTTT. It translates to CASSQRTGDEKLFF.

The chain's CDR3 is CASSSSGQGYTEAFF. The CDR3 DNA reads TGTGCCAGCAGTTCGTCCGGACAGGGGTACACTGAAGCTTTCTTT. The V call is TRBV28, the J call TRBJ1-1, with 9 bases aligning to TRBD1. Germline trimming cut 4 bases from V and 3 bases from J; bases unmatched to any gene: 6. There are 15 residues in the CDR3. CDR1 and CDR2 from the germline V gene are MDHEN and SYDVKM. The full variable domain, in which reference TRBV28 and TRBJ1-1 provide the parts outside the CDR3, is DVKVTQSSRYLVKRTGEKVFLECVQDMDHENMFWYRQDPGLGLRLIYFSYDVKMKEKGDIPEGYSVSREKKERFSLILESASTNQTSMYLCASSSSGQGYTEAFFGQGTRLTVV.

This clonotype was seen many times. The gene calls are TRBV5-1 and TRBJ1-5; weak D call: TRBD1 (6 bases). Per the germline V gene, CDR1 is SGHRS and CDR2 is YFSETQ. This CDR3 region has 14 residues. V shed 4 bases and J shed 4 bases, with 12 bases lying between them. The CDR3 is CASSSATGNQPQHF. The CDR3 coding sequence is TGCGCCAGCAGCAGCGCCACAGGGAATCAGCCCCAGCATTTT.

This clonotype has at least ten counts. J is TRBJ2-3 and V is TRBV10-2; TRBD2 agrees at 7 bases. Trimming at V came to 2 bases and at J to 2 bases, leaving 1 base not matched to a gene. The germline V gene has CDR1 WSHSY and CDR2 SAAADI. The CDR3 covers 14 residues. In DNA, the CDR3 is TGCGCCAGCAGTGAGAGCGGGACCACAGATACGCAGTATTTT. Translating it yields CASSESGTTDTQYF.

The rearrangement joins TRBV29-1 to TRBJ1-2; possible D gene TRBD1, 5 bases. There are 13 residues in the CDR3. V lost 3 bases to trimming and J lost 4 bases, with 12 bases between them. Germline V lookup: CDR1 SQVTM, CDR2 ANQGSEA. The CDR3 loop reads CSVDDPGIYGYTF. The DNA of the CDR3 is TGCAGCGTTGACGACCCAGGGATCTATGGCTACACCTTC.

On this clonotype itself: A much larger clone sits a single nucleotide away, making a read error possible. This chain uses TRBV28 with TRBJ2-7, with unresolved D. The CDR3 contains 13 residues. Per the germline V gene, CDR1 is MDHEN and CDR2 is SYDVKM. CDR3 coding DNA: TGTGGCAGCAGTACCTCGGGTTCCTACGAGCAGTACTTC. Translated, it gives CGSSTSGSYEQYF.

V gene TRBV18 combines with J gene TRBJ1-1, with 7 bases matching TRBD1. Germline trimming cut 5 bases from V and 8 bases from J; bases unmatched to any gene: 11. This CDR3 region has 14 residues. Germline-derived CDR1 and CDR2 are KGHSH and LQKENI. For the CDR3, the DNA is TGTGCCAGCTCAGAGGGACAGCCTGGGCGGGAAGCTTTCTTT. This sequence encodes CASSEGQPGREAFF.

This clonotype was counted ten times or more. The rearrangement uses TRBV2 and TRBJ2-3; D is possibly TRBD2 (6 bases). The length of the CDR3 is 12 residues. The germline gives CDR1 SNHLY, CDR2 FYNNEI. V lost 8 bases to trimming and J lost 1 base, with 7 bases between them. The CDR3 sequence: CASPGGTDTQYF. Here the CDR3 DNA reads TGTGCCAGCCCGGGGGGCACAGATACGCAGTATTTT.

This clonotype was detected many times. The chain has TRBV5-8 and TRBJ1-2, with D uncertain. CDR3 length: 15 amino acids. The V and J ends lost 4 bases and 8 bases respectively, with 21 bases between them. CDR1 is SGHTS and CDR2 is YDEGEE in the germline V gene. In nucleotides, the CDR3 is TGTGCCAGCAGCGGACTTCGGGGTATATCAGTGGGCTACACCTTC. Translation gives CASSGLRGISVGYTF.

The CDR3, as DNA: TGCAGTGCCGACGGGGGGGGCGGCGGGGGGGGGGCCGGCGAGCAGTACTTC. Protein: CSADGGGGGGGAGEQYF. The V call is TRBV20-1, the J call TRBJ2-7, with 9 bases that match TRBD2. Trimming removed 6 bases from V and 6 bases from J; junction bases left unmatched: 21. The germline V gene encodes CDR1 DFQATT and CDR2 SNEGSKA (reference sequence). CDR3 length: 17 amino acids.

This clonotype was counted many times. V gene TRBV30 combines with J gene TRBJ2-2, with a possible D match to TRBD2 (5 bases). Trimming removed 6 bases from V and 0 bases from J, with 11 bases in between. This CDR3 comprises 14 residues. Per the germline V gene, CDR1 is GTSNPN and CDR2 is SVGIG (reference sequence). CDR3 DNA sequence: TGTGCCTGCAGTCCCGGGGCGAACACCGGGGAGCTGTTTTTT. Translating it yields CACSPGANTGELFF.

There are many counts of this clonotype. The J gene is TRBJ1-3, the V gene TRBV18, with D perhaps TRBD1 (6 bases). V was trimmed by 5 bases and J by 0 bases, leaving 11 bases between them. CDR1 KGHSH and CDR2 LQKENI come from the germline V gene. CDR3 length: 15 amino acids. The CDR3 DNA reads as TGTGCCAGCTCAGTGCGACAGGTCTCTGGAAACACCATATATTTT. Protein: CASSVRQVSGNTIYF.

The rearrangement joins TRBV19 to TRBJ2-3, with D unclear. The CDR3 has 16 amino acids. Germline V gene lookup returns CDR1 LNHDA and CDR2 SQIVND (reference sequence). The V gene lost 6 bases and the J gene lost 3 bases, with 19 bases spanning the gap. The chain's CDR3 is CASSPFIVAPTDTQYF. As DNA, the CDR3 is TGTGCCAGTAGCCCATTCATCGTGGCCCCAACAGATACGCAGTATTTT.

The rearrangement uses TRBV7-2 and TRBJ2-2; D is uncertain. Germline V gene sequence: CDR1 SGHTA, CDR2 FQGNSA. CDR3 length: 16 amino acids. The germline V and J ends were trimmed by 3 bases and 4 bases, with 15 bases remaining between them. CDR3 amino acids: CASSFTGRRSTGELFF. As DNA, the CDR3 is TGTGCCAGCAGCTTTACGGGTCGAAGGAGCACCGGGGAGCTGTTTTTT.

The chain is built from TRBV10-1 and TRBJ2-3; the D is unclear. V was clipped by 4 bases and J by 0 bases, with 11 bases between them. The CDR3 extends over 15 amino acids. The V gene's germline CDR1 is WNHNN and CDR2 SYGVQD (reference sequence). The chain's CDR3 is CASSGPPASTDTQYF. The CDR3 DNA sequence: TGCGCCAGCAGTGGTCCCCCAGCTAGCACAGATACGCAGTATTTT.

This clonotype was observed many times. V is TRBV6-1 and J is TRBJ1-2, with TRBD1 identical over 7 bases. Germline CDR1 reads MNHNS; CDR2 reads SASEGT. The CDR3 is 12 amino acids. V shed 11 bases, J shed 5 bases, and the junction held 8 bases outside the gene matches. The CDR3 protein is CAAPQGGYGYTF. CDR3 nucleotide sequence: TGTGCCGCCCCGCAGGGGGGGTATGGCTACACCTTC.

This clonotype was recorded a few times. The chain combines TRBV28 with TRBJ1-4; weak D call: TRBD1 (5 bases). Per germline, CDR1 MDHEN and CDR2 SYDVKM. V lost 4 bases and J 0 bases, leaving 12 bases between the germline ends. The CDR3 spans 16 residues. The CDR3 is CASSSPGGATNEKLFF. The CDR3 coding sequence is TGTGCCAGCAGTTCCCCTGGGGGGGCAACTAATGAAAAACTGTTTTTT.

This clonotype was recorded many times. This chain links TRBV19 with TRBJ1-1, with 9 bases aligning to TRBD1. The CDR3 has 14 amino acids. After removal of 7 bases from V and 4 bases from J, the junction contained 7 bases not matched to a gene. Germline loops: CDR1 LNHDA, CDR2 SQIVND (reference sequence). For the CDR3, the DNA is TGTGCCAGTACCCAACAGGGGGCGGTCACTGAAGCTTTCTTT. This translates into CASTQQGAVTEAFF.

This clonotype has ten or more counts. The chain uses TRBV18 and TRBJ2-7, with D perhaps matching TRBD2 (7 bases). Trimming stripped 1 base from V and 7 bases from J, with 14 bases between. This CDR3 is 14 amino acids long. Germline V lookup: CDR1 KGHSH, CDR2 LQKENI. This chain's CDR3 is CASSPRGGLWEQYF. The DNA for the CDR3 is TGTGCCAGCTCACCACGGGGGGGCCTGTGGGAGCAGTACTTC.

The sample holds one count of this clonotype. The chain employs TRBV11-2 and TRBJ2-7; 9 bases line up with TRBD2. The length of the CDR3 is 17 residues. Unmatched junction bases numbered 15, after V lost 4 bases and J lost 5 bases. Germline CDR1 reads SGHAT; CDR2 reads FQNNGV. The CDR3 DNA sequence: TGTGCCAGCAGCTCCAGCACGGCGGGAGGGCCCTACCACGAGCAGTACTTC. Translated, it gives CASSSSTAGGPYHEQYF.

The J gene is TRBJ1-4, the V gene TRBV20-1; 9 positions match TRBD1. CDR3 size: 16 residues. Germline V gene lookup returns CDR1 DFQATT and CDR2 SNEGSKA (reference sequence). V was pared by 5 bases and J by 1 base, with 8 bases of the junction left unmatched. This CDR3 reads CSAPRTGEVTNEKLFF. Here the CDR3 DNA reads TGCAGTGCTCCTAGGACAGGGGAGGTAACTAATGAAAAACTGTTTTTT.

V gene TRBV18 combines with J gene TRBJ1-6; the D gene is possibly TRBD1 (5 bases). CDR1 and CDR2 (germline): KGHSH, LQKENI. This CDR3 spans 15 amino acids. V lost 3 bases and J lost 8, with 14 bases in between. The CDR3 DNA is TGTGCCAGCTCACCTCCGGGACGGGCGGATTCACCCCTCCACTTT. Translated: CASSPPGRADSPLHF.

This clonotype turned up a few times. The V call is TRBV7-9, the J call TRBJ2-7, with 8 bases identical to TRBD1. Trimming took 5 bases from V and 1 from J; bases not matched to a gene: 16. The CDR3 loop spans 18 amino acids. Germline assignment: CDR1 SEHNR and CDR2 FQNEAQ (reference sequence). This chain's CDR3 is CASSHTGTGRQASYEQYF. DNA for the CDR3: TGTGCCAGCAGCCACACCGGGACAGGACGACAAGCGTCCTACGAGCAGTACTTC.

At least ten counts were recorded for this clonotype. Written as DNA, the CDR3 is TGCAGTGCTAGGGGGGCTTCTGAAGCTTTCTTT. This codes for CSARGASEAFF. The rearrangement uses TRBV20-1 and TRBJ1-1; maybe TRBD1 (6 bases). The CDR3 is made up of 11 amino acids. The germline V gene encodes CDR1 DFQATT and CDR2 SNEGSKA (reference sequence). With 3 bases removed from V and 6 bases from J, the gap between germline ends came to 8 bases.